This T cell receptor beta chain originates from a study of cytomegalovirus exposure and HLA in healthy donors. General observations from the study: Later analysis associated a missense DCLRE1C variant with TCR beta V- and J-gene trimming. An Asian-associated ancestry cluster reportedly showed fewer N-insertions than the roughly 670-donor mean in a later analysis. Sequencing likely produced, as an artifact, a cluster of highly shared sequence variants. CMV serostatus was the sole immune exposure information available.

The PCR ran on 60 Vbeta and 13 Jbeta primers. This table comes from immunoSEQ multiplex PCR, and its TCRdb copy is limited to in-frame clones, with some not included. This listing includes some 120,000 clones. Germline values: CDR1 SGHRS, CDR2 YFSETQ. The CDR3 length is 14 residues. Trimming cost V 4 bases and J 4 bases, with 12 bases left between them. Concerning this clone itself: Antigen: not known.

The sequence came from a man aged 18 to 29 in good health and CMV-seronegative. The sample taken for sequencing was PBMCs. The chain links TRBV5-1 to TRBJ1-5; tentative D call: TRBD1 (5 bases). The CDR3 region is CASSAGLPNQPQHF. The CDR3 DNA reads as TGCGCCAGCAGCGCGGGACTGCCGAATCAGCCCCAGCATTTT.